The following is a T cell receptor beta chain sequence with its context. In the authors' methods: Amplifying reference gene primers gave estimates of nucleated cell counts. Sequencing used immunoSEQ multiplex PCR; TCRdb keeps in-frame clones, though not all of them. The V and J calls and the clone size are those of that table, but D and trimming were determined from the DNA. The data contain tens of thousands of clones, more than 85% of them singletons. The data belong to a study of blood T cell repertoires in COVID-19. CDR1 and CDR2 (germline): SGHAT, FQNNGV. The V and J ends lost 7 bases and 1 base respectively, with 20 bases between them. This CDR3 has 16 residues.

This chain joins TRBV11-2 and TRBJ2-7, with TRBD2 as a possible D gene (6 bases). Sequencing was performed on peripheral blood. The receptor was derived from a human donor with active COVID-19. The donor label of this sample is uncertain. The CDR3, as DNA: TGTGCCAGCAAGCTTTGGCACGGACTACCGTCCTACGAGCAGTACTTC. Translating gives CASKLWHGLPSYEQYF.